This T cell receptor beta chain stems from a study of T cells in Graves' hyperthyroidism and ophthalmopathy. The CDR3 totals 13 residues. Germline V gene lookup returns CDR1 DFQATT and CDR2 SNEGSKA (reference sequence). V was clipped by 6 bases and J by 3 bases; unmatched bases: 1. Hyperthyroidism was newly diagnosed in patients aged 18 to 65 (duration under 2 months). Clinical symptoms, serum thyroxine, TRAb, thyroid ultrasound and orbital computed tomography informed diagnoses. Under 12 ml fresh peripheral blood yielded the PBMCs. The investigators amplified TCR beta CDR3 regions from RNA transcripts. With the HTBI primer set, the TCR CDR3 went through a first round of RT-PCR. MiXCR was run by TCRdb on the multiplex PCR reads, yielding one entry per CDR3 protein. This table holds some 460,000 distinct CDR3 sequences, around 16% found once. Study outcomes and limitations: Peripheral blood also featured most of the thyroid clonotypes expanded above 0.001.

This clonotype was observed a handful of times. Antigen specificity is unknown. The clonotype was recovered from a woman under 30 with Graves' hyperthyroidism. This chain joins TRBV20-1 and TRBJ1-4; 10 nucleotides match TRBD1. Sequenced: blood. The CDR3 is CSAGTGANEKLFF. As DNA, the CDR3 is TGCAGTGCCGGGACAGGGGCTAATGAAAAACTGTTTTTT.